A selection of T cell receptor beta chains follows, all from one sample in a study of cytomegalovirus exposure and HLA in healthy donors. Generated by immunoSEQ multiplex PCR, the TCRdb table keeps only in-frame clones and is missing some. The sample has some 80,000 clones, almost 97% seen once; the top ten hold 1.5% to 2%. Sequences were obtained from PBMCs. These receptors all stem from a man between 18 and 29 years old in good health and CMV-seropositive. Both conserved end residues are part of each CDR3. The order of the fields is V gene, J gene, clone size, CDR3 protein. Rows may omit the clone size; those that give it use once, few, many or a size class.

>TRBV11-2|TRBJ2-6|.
CASSPDRFSTGANVLTF
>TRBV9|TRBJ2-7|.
CASSVGSGTFYEQYF
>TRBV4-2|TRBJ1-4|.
CASSQEVRTATNEKLFF
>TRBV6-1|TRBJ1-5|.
CASTGQGRQPQHF
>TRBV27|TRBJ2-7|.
CASSPVGDVRYEQYF
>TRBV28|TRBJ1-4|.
CASSGVGKDEKLFF
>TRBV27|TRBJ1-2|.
CASSLSGQASVF
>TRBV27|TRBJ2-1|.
CASSFKQYRDTTPNEQFF
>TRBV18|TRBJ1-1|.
CASSPHRGAEAFF
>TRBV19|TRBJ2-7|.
CASSNHGEDYEQYF
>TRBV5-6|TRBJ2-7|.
CASSLAVAGRFYEQYF
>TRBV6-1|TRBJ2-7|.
CASSDPPASYEQYF
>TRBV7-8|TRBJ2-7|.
CASSWGARDSIYEQYF
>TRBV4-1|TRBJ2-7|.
CASSQVSEGGYEQYF
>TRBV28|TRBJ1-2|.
CASSLTNLLYGYTF
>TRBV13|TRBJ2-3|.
CASSSRTSAHGISTDTQYF
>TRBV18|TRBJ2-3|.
CASSPSNRGRGDTQYF
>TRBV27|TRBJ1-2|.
CASSSDDRDGYTF
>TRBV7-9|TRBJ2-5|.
CASSPPSGGAGETQYF
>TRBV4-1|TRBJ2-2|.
CASSARGFRENTGELFF
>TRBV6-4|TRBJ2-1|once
CASSTSGLYDEQFF
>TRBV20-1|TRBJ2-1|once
CSARLYNEQFF
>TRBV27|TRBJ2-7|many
CASRETGGGSYEQYF
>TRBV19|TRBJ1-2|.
CASSQTGVNYGYTF
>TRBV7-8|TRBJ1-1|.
CASSSGTDLNTEAFF
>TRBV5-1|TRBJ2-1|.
CASRPAGVSYNEQFF
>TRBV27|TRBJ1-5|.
CASRLGQGIEPQHF
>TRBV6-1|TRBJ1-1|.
CASSRQSLNTEAFF
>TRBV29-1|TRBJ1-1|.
CSVAMTEAFF
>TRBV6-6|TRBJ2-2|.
CASSYRGGREAGELFF
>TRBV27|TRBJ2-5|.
CASSSSETQYF
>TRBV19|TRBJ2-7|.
CASSYMGLAGGPVPYEQYF
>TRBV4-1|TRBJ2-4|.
CASSQDLQGAKNIQYF